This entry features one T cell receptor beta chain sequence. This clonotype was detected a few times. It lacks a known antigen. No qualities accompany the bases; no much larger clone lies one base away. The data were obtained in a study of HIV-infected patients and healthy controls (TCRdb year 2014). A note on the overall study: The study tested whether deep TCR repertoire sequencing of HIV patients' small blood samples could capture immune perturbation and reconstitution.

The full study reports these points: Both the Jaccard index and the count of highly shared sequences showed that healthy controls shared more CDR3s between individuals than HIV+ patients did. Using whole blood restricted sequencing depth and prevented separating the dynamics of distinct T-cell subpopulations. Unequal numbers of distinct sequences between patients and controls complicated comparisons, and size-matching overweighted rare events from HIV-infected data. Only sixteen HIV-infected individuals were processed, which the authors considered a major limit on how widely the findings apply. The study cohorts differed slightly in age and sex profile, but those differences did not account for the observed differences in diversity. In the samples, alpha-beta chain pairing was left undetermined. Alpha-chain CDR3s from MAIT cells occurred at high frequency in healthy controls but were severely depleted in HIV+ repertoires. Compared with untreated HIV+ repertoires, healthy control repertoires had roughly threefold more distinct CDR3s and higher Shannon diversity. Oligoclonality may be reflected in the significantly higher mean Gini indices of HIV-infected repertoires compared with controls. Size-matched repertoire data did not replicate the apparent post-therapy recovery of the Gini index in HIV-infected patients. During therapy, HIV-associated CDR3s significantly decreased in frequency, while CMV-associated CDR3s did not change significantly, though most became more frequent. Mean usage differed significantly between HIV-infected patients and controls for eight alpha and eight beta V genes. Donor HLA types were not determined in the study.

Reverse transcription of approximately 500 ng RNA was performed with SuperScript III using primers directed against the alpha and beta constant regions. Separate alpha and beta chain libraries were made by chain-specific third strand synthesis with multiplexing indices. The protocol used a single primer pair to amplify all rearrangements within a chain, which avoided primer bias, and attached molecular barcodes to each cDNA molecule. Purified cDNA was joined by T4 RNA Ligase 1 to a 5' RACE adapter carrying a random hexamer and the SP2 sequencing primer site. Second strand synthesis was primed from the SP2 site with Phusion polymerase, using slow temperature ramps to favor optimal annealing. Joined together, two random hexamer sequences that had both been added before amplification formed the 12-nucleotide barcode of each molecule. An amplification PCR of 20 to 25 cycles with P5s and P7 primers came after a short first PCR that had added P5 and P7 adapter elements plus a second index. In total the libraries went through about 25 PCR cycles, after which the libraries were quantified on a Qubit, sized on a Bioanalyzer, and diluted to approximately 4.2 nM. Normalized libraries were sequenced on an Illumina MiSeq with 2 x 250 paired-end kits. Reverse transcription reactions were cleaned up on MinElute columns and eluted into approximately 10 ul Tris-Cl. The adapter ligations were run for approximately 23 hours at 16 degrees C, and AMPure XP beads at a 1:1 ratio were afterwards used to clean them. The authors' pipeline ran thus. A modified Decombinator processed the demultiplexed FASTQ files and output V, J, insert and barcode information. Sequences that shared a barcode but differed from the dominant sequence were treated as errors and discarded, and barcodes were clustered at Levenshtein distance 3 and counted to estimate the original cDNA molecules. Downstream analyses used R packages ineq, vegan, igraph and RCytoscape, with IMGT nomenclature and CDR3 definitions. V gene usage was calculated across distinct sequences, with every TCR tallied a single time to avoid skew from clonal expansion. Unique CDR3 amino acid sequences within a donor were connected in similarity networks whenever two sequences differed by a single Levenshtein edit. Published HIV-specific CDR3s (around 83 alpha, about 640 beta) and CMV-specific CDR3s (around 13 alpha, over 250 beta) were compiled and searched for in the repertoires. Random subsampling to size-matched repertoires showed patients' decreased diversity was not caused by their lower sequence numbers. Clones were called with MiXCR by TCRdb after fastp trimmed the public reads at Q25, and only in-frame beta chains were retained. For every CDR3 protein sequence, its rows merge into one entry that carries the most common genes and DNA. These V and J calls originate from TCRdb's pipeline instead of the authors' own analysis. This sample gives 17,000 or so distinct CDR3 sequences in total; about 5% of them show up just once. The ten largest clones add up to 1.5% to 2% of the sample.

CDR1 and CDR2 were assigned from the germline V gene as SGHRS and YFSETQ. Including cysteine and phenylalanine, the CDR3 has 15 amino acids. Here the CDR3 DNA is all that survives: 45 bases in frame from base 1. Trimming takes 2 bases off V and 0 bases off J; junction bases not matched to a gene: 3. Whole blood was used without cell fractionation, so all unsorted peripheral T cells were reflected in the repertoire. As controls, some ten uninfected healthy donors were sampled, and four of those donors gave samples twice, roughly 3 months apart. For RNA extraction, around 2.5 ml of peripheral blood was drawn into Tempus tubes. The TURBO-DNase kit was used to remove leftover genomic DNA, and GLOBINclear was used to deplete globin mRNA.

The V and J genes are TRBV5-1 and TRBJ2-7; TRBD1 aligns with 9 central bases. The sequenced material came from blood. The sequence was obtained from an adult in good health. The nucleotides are TGCGCCAGCAGCTTAACAGGGGGCCCCTCCTACGAGCAGTACTTC. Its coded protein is CASSLTGGPSYEQYF.